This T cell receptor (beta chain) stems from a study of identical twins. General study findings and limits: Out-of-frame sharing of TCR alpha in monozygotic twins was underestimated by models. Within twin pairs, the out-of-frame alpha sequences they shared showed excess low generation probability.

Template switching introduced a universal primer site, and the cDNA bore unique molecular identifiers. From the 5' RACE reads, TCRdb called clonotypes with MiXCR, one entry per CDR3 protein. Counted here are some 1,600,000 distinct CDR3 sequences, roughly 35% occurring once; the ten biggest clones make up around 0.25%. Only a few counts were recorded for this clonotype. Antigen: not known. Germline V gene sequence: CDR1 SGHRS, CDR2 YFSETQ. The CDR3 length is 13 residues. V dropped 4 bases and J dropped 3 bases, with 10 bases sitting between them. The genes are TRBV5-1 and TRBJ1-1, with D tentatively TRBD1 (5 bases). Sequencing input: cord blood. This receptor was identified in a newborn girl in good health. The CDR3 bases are TGCGCCAGCAGCAAAGGGGTCGACACTGAAGCTTTCTTT. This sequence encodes CASSKGVDTEAFF.